The clone carrying this T cell receptor beta chain was seen only a few times. Its antigen is unknown. Germline CDR1 reads WNHNN; CDR2 reads SYGVQD (reference sequence). The CDR3 consists of 16 residues. V dropped 5 bases and J dropped 2 bases, with 18 bases sitting between them. Libraries were prepared by immunoSEQ multiplex PCR; TCRdb keeps only in-frame clonotypes and omits some of them. The data contain approximately 97,000 clones, 80% of them singletons. These data originate in a study of Ad26.COV2.S vaccination and SARS-CoV-2 variants. Study conclusions and caveats: Substantial breadth in spike-specific CD8+ and CD4+ T cell responses was reportedly seen after vaccination. Analytic work on TCR breadth and depth might have understated the full extent of total T cell responses. Vaccine recipients had higher spike-specific TCR breadth than placebo recipients. Breadth measured for non-spike TCRs was similar across vaccine and placebo recipients.

The chain combines TRBV10-1 with TRBJ1-1; a weak D match, TRBD1 (6 bases). This sequence originates from a human donor who had recovered from COVID-19. The specimen was peripheral blood, collected after recovery from COVID-19. The chain's CDR3 is CASSPAGVGDNTEAFF. As DNA, the CDR3 is TGCGCCAGCAGTCCGGCAGGGGTGGGAGACAACACTGAAGCTTTCTTT.